Below are 17 T cell receptor beta chains sequenced from a single sample in a study of PD-1 blockade in classical Hodgkin lymphoma. Relapse after autologous stem cell transplantation occurred in every patient, and brentuximab vedotin exposure varied. Clones were sequenced by immunoSEQ multiplex PCR, and TCRdb holds only the in-frame ones, with some missing. The sample contains 120,000 to 150,000 clones, about 78% of which appear only once. The specimen comprised peripheral blood mononuclear cells (PBMCs), sampled before the second cycle of nivolumab. Receptors were obtained from a human donor with classical Hodgkin lymphoma.

There are a few counts of this clone. This chain joins TRBV28 and TRBJ2-3, with TRBD2 matching over 10 bases. Germline trimming cut 5 bases from V and 0 bases from J; bases unmatched to any gene: 5. The CDR3 sequence is 16 residues long. Germline V gene lookup returns CDR1 MDHEN and CDR2 SYDVKM. This CDR3 reads CASSMTSGYSTDTQYF. The CDR3 nucleotides read TGTGCCAGCAGTATGACTAGCGGGTATAGCACAGATACGCAGTATTTT.

CDR3 coding DNA: TGTGCCAGTAGCGATCACAGGGGACCCTTTAACTATGGCTACACCTTC. Encoded protein: CASSDHRGPFNYGYTF. The V call is TRBV19, the J call TRBJ1-2; 7 nucleotides line up with TRBD1. Germline assignment: CDR1 LNHDA and CDR2 SQIVND (reference sequence). The length of the CDR3 is 16 residues. Trimming removed 6 bases from V and 1 base from J; junction bases left unmatched: 11.

CDR3 sequence: CASSLGLAGTDTQYF. CDR3 coding DNA: TGTGCCAGTAGTTTGGGACTAGCGGGCACAGATACGCAGTATTTT. The chain combines TRBV19 with TRBJ2-3, with 11 bases aligning to TRBD2. CDR3 length equals 15 residues. V dropped 5 bases and J dropped 1; count of bases not matched to a gene: 2. CDR1 is LNHDA, CDR2 SQIVND, per germline (reference sequence).

The gene calls are TRBV7-9 and TRBJ1-4; D remains ambiguous. The germline V and J ends were trimmed by 5 bases and 8 bases, with 9 bases remaining between them. This CDR3 has 12 amino acids. The germline V gene encodes CDR1 SEHNR and CDR2 FQNEAQ (reference sequence). The CDR3 here is CASSPSGEKLFF. The CDR3 DNA reads as TGTGCCAGCAGCCCTTCTGGAGAAAAACTGTTTTTT.

V and J are TRBV5-1 and TRBJ2-5; 10 positions agree with TRBD2. Near its end, the DNA agrees better with TRBJ2-7, so the J call may be wrong. The V gene's germline CDR1 is SGHRS and CDR2 YFSETQ. This CDR3 contains 16 residues. CDR3 bases: TGCGCCAGCAGCGGGTACCGAGCGGGAGGGCTCTACGAGCAGTACTTC. Translation: CASSGYRAGGLYEQYF.

In this sample, this clone turned up once. The junction differs from germline at one of its ends, possibly a read error. This chain joins TRBV7-2 and TRBJ1-2; tentatively, D is TRBD1 (6 bases). This CDR3 is 17 amino acids long. Germline lookup yields CDR1 SGHTA and CDR2 FQGNSA. Here the CDR3 DNA reads TGCGCCAGCAGCCAAAACGGTGGGGGCAGCCTTAACTATGGCTACACCTTC. This encodes CASSQNGGGSLNYGYTF.

This chain links TRBV6-5 with TRBJ1-5; no reliable D call. V was shortened by 6 bases and J by 4 bases, with 10 bases between the two germline ends. The CDR3 consists of 13 residues. Per germline, CDR1 MNHEY and CDR2 SVGAGI. CDR3 DNA: TGTGCCAGCAGCAGGTGGCAAAATCAGCCCCAGCATTTT. It is translated as CASSRWQNQPQHF.

The chain carries TRBV19 and TRBJ2-3; D not certain. CDR1 is LNHDA and CDR2 is SQIVND in the germline V gene (reference sequence). V shed 0 bases and J shed 0 bases, with 10 bases lying between them. The length of the CDR3 is 16 residues. The CDR3 coding sequence is TGTGCCAGTAGTATAGAAACCATCTCTAGCACAGATACGCAGTATTTT. This sequence encodes CASSIETISSTDTQYF.

DNA for the CDR3: TGTGCCAGCAGCTTAGTTGGACGGAAGAATGAAAAACTGTTTTTT. As protein: CASSLVGRKNEKLFF. This sequence joins TRBV11-2 and TRBJ1-4; D unclear. The germline V and J ends were trimmed by 1 base and 5 bases, with 11 bases remaining between them. The germline gives CDR1 SGHAT, CDR2 FQNNGV. The length of the CDR3 is 15 residues.

A single count supports this clone. DNA for the CDR3: TGTGCCAGTAGTATAAATTCCGGTGAAAAACTGTTTTTT. Its translation is CASSINSGEKLFF. This chain uses TRBV19 with TRBJ1-4; the D is unclear. CDR1 is LNHDA, CDR2 SQIVND, per germline (reference sequence). The CDR3 runs to 13 residues. The ends were cut back, 2 bases at V and 7 bases at J, with 8 bases in the middle.

The chain links TRBV4-2 to TRBJ1-5, with a weak D call TRBD1 (6 bases). Germline V gives CDR1 LGHNA, CDR2 YNFKEQ. V lost 0 bases, J lost 7 bases, and 16 bases lay in between. The CDR3 sequence is 16 residues long. The CDR3 DNA follows: TGTGCCAGCAGCCAAGACCCCGGACAGATTCAGCAGCCCCAGCATTTT. The encoded protein is CASSQDPGQIQQPQHF.

This clone was recorded only once. CDR3 bases: TGTGCCAGCTCACGGACAGATCTCAATCAGCCCCAGCATTTT. It translates to CASSRTDLNQPQHF. V usage is TRBV18 and J usage is TRBJ1-5; TRBD1 might be the D (6 bases). CDR3 size: 14 residues. The V and J ends lost 4 bases and 3 bases respectively, with 10 bases between them. Germline-derived CDR1 and CDR2 are KGHSH and LQKENI.

The chain joins TRBV7-2 to TRBJ2-3; D possibly uses TRBD1 or TRBD2 (6 bases each). CDR3 size: 14 residues. CDR1 SGHTA and CDR2 FQGNSA come from the germline V gene. Trimming pared 3 bases from V and 1 base from J, leaving 8 bases between. This CDR3 reads CASSFGGGTDTQYF. As DNA, the CDR3 is TGTGCCAGCAGCTTCGGGGGCGGCACAGATACGCAGTATTTT.

This clone is a singleton in its sample. The chain uses TRBV9 and TRBJ2-5, with a possible D match to TRBD2 (7 bases). V was cut by 4 bases and J by 8 bases, with 24 bases left in between. The CDR3 totals 16 residues. Germline CDR1 reads SGDLS; CDR2 reads YYNGEE. The CDR3 DNA reads TGTGCCAGCAGCCCCGGAGGGGGGGCGTATGGGAGAACCCAGTACTTC. This gives the protein CASSPGGGAYGRTQYF.

Judged by abundance, this clone is medium-sized. CDR3 bases: TGTGCCAGCAGGTCCGGGGGGACAGGGTCCTACGAGCAGTACTTC. Translated, it gives CASRSGGTGSYEQYF. The chain is built from TRBV7-9 and TRBJ2-7; 9 bases fit TRBD1. The CDR3 has 15 residues. V trimming: 6 bases; J trimming: 1 base; junction bases outside the gene matches: 7. Per germline, CDR1 SEHNR and CDR2 FQNEAQ (reference sequence).

The chain recombines TRBV27 with TRBJ1-2; tentative D call: TRBD1 (5 bases). Trimming cost V 0 bases and J 5 bases, with 10 bases left between them. CDR3 length: 14 residues. CDR1 and CDR2 (germline): MNHEY, SMNVEV (reference sequence). CDR3 loop: CASSLSVGTYGYTF. In DNA, the CDR3 is TGTGCCAGCAGTTTATCTGTCGGGACTTATGGCTACACCTTC.

The chain recombines TRBV19 with TRBJ1-2, with 7 nucleotides matching TRBD1. The V and J ends lost 1 base and 3 bases, in that order; junction bases with no gene match: 14. This CDR3 region has 18 residues. The germline gives CDR1 LNHDA, CDR2 SQIVND (reference sequence). The CDR3 DNA reads TGTGCCAGTAGTATAGTCCGGGACAGACACCAATCGTACTATGGCTACACCTTC. It is translated as CASSIVRDRHQSYYGYTF.